This T cell receptor beta chain was sequenced during a study of cytomegalovirus exposure and HLA in healthy donors. Whole-study results and caveats: There were fewer than 200 TCR beta chains listed as cytomegalovirus-associated. The tendency of first-cohort TCR clusters to co-occur in the 120 or so validation repertoires was the finding of a later analysis.

Separation from the approximately 660-subject first cohort characterized the 120-subject validation cohort, to which the donors belonged. Per germline, CDR1 MNHEY and CDR2 SVGAGI. Trimming shortened V by 2 bases and J by 8 bases, and 16 bases separated the two germline ends. The CDR3 covers 15 residues. Remarks on this clone: The antigen is not known.

The protocol was immunoSEQ multiplex PCR, while the TCRdb copy is restricted to in-frame clones and leaves out a portion. The sample shows around 150,000 clones, about 90% of them seen only once. The V and J genes are TRBV6-5 and TRBJ2-1; D is possibly TRBD1 or TRBD2 (5 bases each). Specimen: PBMCs. This TCR was recovered from a woman in her twenties or thirties in good health and CMV-seronegative. The CDR3 coding sequence is TGTGCCAGCAGTTACACGGCAGGGAGAGCGCATGAGCAGTTCTTC. This translates into CASSYTAGRAHEQFF.